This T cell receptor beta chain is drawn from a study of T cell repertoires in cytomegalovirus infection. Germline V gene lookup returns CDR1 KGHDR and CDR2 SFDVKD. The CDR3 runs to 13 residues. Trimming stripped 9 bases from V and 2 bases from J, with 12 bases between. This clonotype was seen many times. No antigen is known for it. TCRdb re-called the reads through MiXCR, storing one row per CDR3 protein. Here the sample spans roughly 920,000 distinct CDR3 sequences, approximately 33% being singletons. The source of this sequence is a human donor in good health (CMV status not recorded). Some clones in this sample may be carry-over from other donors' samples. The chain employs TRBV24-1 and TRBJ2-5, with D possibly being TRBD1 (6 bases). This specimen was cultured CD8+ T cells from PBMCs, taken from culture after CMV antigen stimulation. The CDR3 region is CATGQPGQETQYF. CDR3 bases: TGTGCCACCGGACAGCCAGGTCAAGAGACCCAGTACTTC.